These T cell receptor beta chains were read from a single sample in a study of beta chain features in type 1 diabetes. Clones were read by immunoSEQ multiplex PCR, and TCRdb kept only the in-frame ones, dropping some. The sample holds nearly 250,000 clones, 55% to 70% seen once. The sequencing sample was made of naive CD4+ T cells from blood. The receptors stem from a man under 40 in good health. Each CDR3 is given with its conserved first and last residue. Fields, in order: J gene, V gene, D gene, clone size, CDR3 DNA, CDR3 protein. A D gene is named only where the DNA matches it firmly. A clone size is listed for some rows: how often the clone was seen (once, few, many), or a class if it is expanded.

TRBJ2-1 TRBV13 . . TGTGCCAGCAGCTTAGTGTCCGGTGAGCAGTTCTTC CASSLVSGEQFF
TRBJ2-7 TRBV10-3 . . TGTGCCATAGGCGCACATTCCTACGAGCAGTACTTC CAIGAHSYEQYF
TRBJ2-5 TRBV6-5 . . TGTGCCAGCAGTCAATGGGCAGCTACCCAAGAGACCCAGTACTTC CASSQWAATQETQYF
TRBJ2-4 TRBV7-9 . . TGTGCCAGCAGCTCCCCGTGGCGCGGGCTAGACATTCAGTACTTC CASSSPWRGLDIQYF
TRBJ2-6 TRBV12-5 . . TGTGCTAGTGGTTTGGGCTACCCCGGGGCCAACGTCCTGACTTTC CASGLGYPGANVLTF
TRBJ2-3 TRBV30 . few TGTGCCTGGAGTGCCACCGGAGATACGCAGTATTTT CAWSATGDTQYF
TRBJ2-1 TRBV19 . . TGTGCCAGTAGCGAACAGGTCTTGGTCAATGAGCAGTTCTTC CASSEQVLVNEQFF
TRBJ2-3 TRBV10-3 TRBD2 . TGTGCCATCAGTGGCCAGGGAGGGGCAGATACGCAGTATTTT CAISGQGGADTQYF
TRBJ2-5 TRBV25-1 TRBD1 few TGTGCCAGCAGCCGGCGGGACAGGCCTCAAGAGACCCAGTACTTC CASSRRDRPQETQYF
TRBJ1-1 TRBV13 . few TGTGCCAGCAGCCGTGGGACCGGCGGCACTGAAGCTTTCTTT CASSRGTGGTEAFF
TRBJ2-1 TRBV30 . . TGTGCCTGGAGTGTATCGGCTGAGCAGTTCTTC CAWSVSAEQFF